This T cell receptor (beta chain) was identified during a study of cytomegalovirus exposure and HLA in healthy donors. General study points: The study labeled approximately 150 TCR beta chains cytomegalovirus-associated.

Details on this clone: Its target is unknown.

Trimming stripped 3 bases from V and 0 bases from J, with 14 bases between. The CDR3 is 16 residues long. The germline CDR1 and CDR2 sequences are LGHNA and YSLEER. Some clones are missing from TCRdb's copy, which holds only in-frame ones; the method was immunoSEQ multiplex PCR. Seen here are tens of thousands of clones, roughly nine tenths observed once, and the top ten hold 0.9% to 1.4%. The sequence was obtained from a man aged 18 to 30 in good health and CMV-seronegative. The sample comprised PBMCs. This chain connects TRBV4-3 to TRBJ1-1; unclear D gene. CDR3 amino acids: CASSQEVAGLNTEAFF. CDR3 DNA: TGCGCCAGCAGCCAGGAAGTCGCAGGATTGAACACTGAAGCTTTCTTT.